This T cell receptor beta chain was profiled in a study of blood T cells in healthy people across ages. Comments on this clonotype: What it binds is not known.

Whole-study findings and limits: With naive T cell percentage, TCR beta diversity showed a strong correlation. A roughly linear fall in TCR beta diversity per million T cells was seen with increasing age.

Germline V gene lookup returns CDR1 SGHTA and CDR2 FQGNSA. The CDR3 runs 16 residues. Trimming cost V 1 base and J 5 bases; bases outside gene matches: 5. Next came a second PCR, run for about 7 to 12 cycles, which used a sample-barcoded 5' primer along with a J-beta primer mix. Every individual sample yielded 2.5 million or more paired-end reads (each containing CDR3). One entry per CDR3 protein, called by TCRdb with MiXCR from the 5' RACE reads. The table lists about 830,000 distinct CDR3 sequences, approximately 59% of them singletons. The J gene is TRBJ2-3, the V gene TRBV7-2; 11 bases fit TRBD2. This TCR came from a man aged 30 to 39 in good health. Sequencing was done on a sample of blood. DNA for the CDR3: TGTGCCAGCAGCTTAGTCTCACTAGCGGGGGAAGATACGCAGTATTTT. Its translation: CASSLVSLAGEDTQYF. Together with reference TRBV7-2 and TRBJ2-3, the CDR3 gives the full variable domain: GAGVSQSPSNKVTEKGKDVELRCDPISGHTALYWYRQSLGQGLEFLIYFQGNSAPDKSGLPSDRFSAERTGGSVSTLTIQRTQQEDSAVYLCASSLVSLAGEDTQYFGPGTRLTVL.